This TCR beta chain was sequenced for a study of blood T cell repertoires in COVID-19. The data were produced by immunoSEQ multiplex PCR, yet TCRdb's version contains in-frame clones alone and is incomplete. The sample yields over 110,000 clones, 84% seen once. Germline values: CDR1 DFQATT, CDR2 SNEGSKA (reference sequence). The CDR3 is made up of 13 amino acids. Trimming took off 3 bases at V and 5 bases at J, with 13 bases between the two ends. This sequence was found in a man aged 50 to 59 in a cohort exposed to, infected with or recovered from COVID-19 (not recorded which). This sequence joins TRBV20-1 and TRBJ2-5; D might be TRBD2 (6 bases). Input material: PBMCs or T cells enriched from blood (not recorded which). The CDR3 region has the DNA TGCAGTGCTAGTGGCGGGATGCCCGAGACCCAGTACTTC. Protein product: CSASGGMPETQYF.